This section outlines one T cell receptor (beta chain) sequence together with its context. No antigen is known for it. V lost 4 bases, J lost 7 bases, and 7 bases stayed unmatched. Germline V CDR1 and CDR2: LNHDA, SQIVND (reference sequence). The CDR3 is made up of 14 amino acids. Measured with immunoSEQ multiplex PCR; TCRdb has only the in-frame clones, and not every one. The profile covers some 180,000 clones, with about 91% appearing a single time and around 0.5% taken by the ten largest. The data were taken from a study of T cell responses to AZD1222 COVID-19 vaccine. Findings and caveats of the study: Compared with day 0, the breadth and depth of the Spike-specific TCR repertoire rose significantly after two doses of AZD1222.

The sequencing used peripheral blood, collected on day 0 of AZD1222 vaccination. The receptor was isolated from an adult in good health. The chain employs TRBV19 and TRBJ2-3; 8 nucleotides agree with TRBD1. CDR3 loop: CASSTWTGMNTQYF. The CDR3 nucleotides are TGTGCCAGTAGTACATGGACAGGGATGAATACGCAGTATTTT.